Below are 2 T cell receptor beta chains sequenced from a single sample in a study of vaccination and CD4 T cells after COVID-19. Cultured CD4+ T cell DNA underwent sequencing with the Oncomine TCR Beta short-read assay. TCRdb reprocessed the PCR reads with MiXCR, giving one entry per CDR3 protein. The sample consists of about 21,000 distinct CDR3 sequences, 40% to 60% of them appearing once. For these TCRs, the target antigens are not known. Treatment defined: approximately nine-day PBMC culture with coronavirus spike peptide pools or control peptides (ViraFEST assay). The sequencing sample was made of CD4+ T cells from blood, cultured in vitro. These receptors all come from a human donor who had recovered from COVID-19.

This chain joins TRBV7-6 and TRBJ2-7; D possibly corresponds to TRBD2 (6 bases). The CDR3 has 14 residues. V gave up 5 bases and J gave up 1 base, with 12 bases separating them. Germline values: CDR1 SGHVS, CDR2 FNYEAQ. CDR3 protein: CASSPLLASYEQYF. DNA for the CDR3: TGTGCCAGCAGCCCTCTCCTAGCGTCCTACGAGCAGTACTTC.

The chain combines TRBV12-3 or TRBV12-4 with TRBJ2-3; a weak D match, TRBD2 (6 bases). The CDR3 runs 8 residues. V was trimmed by 10 bases and J by 10 bases, leaving 6 bases between them. DNA of the CDR3: TGTGCCACGGGGGCGCAGTATTTT. Residues: CATGAQYF.